This entry lists 8 T cell receptor beta chains sequenced from one sample in a study of neurological immune-mediated disorders. TCRdb reprocessed the 5' RACE reads with MiXCR, giving one entry per CDR3 protein. The sample yields 65,000 to 90,000 distinct CDR3 sequences, 2.5% to 4% seen once. Sequencing was carried out using PBMCs. The receptor set was obtained from a woman aged 45-59 years with multiple sclerosis.

Points on this clonotype: The conserved final phenylalanine or tryptophan is absent from the CDR3, which likely points to a read error. The chain joins TRBV7-8 to TRBJ2-5, with 10 bases aligning to TRBD2. Germline lookup yields CDR1 SGHVS and CDR2 FQNEAQ. The CDR3 runs to 17 residues. With V trimmed by 1 base and J by 5 bases, 10 bases remained unmatched. CDR3 amino acids: CASSLGGMLAGDETQYN. CDR3 DNA sequence: TGTGCCAGCAGCTTAGGAGGGATGCTAGCGGGGGACGAGACCCAGTACAAC.

This clonotype was counted at least ten times. The chain recombines TRBV4-2 with TRBJ2-1, with a tentative D call TRBD1 (5 bases). V was trimmed by 5 bases and J by 12 bases, leaving 14 bases between them. This CDR3 region has 12 residues. CDR1 and CDR2 from the germline V gene are LGHNA and YNFKEQ. The CDR3 spells CASSSQRGRQFF. The DNA for the CDR3 is TGTGCCAGCAGCAGTCAAAGGGGCCGGCAGTTCTTC.

The chain uses TRBV29-1 and TRBJ2-2; D unclear. Germline values: CDR1 SQVTM, CDR2 ANQGSEA. The CDR3 is 13 residues long. Trimming shortened V by 3 bases and J by 3 bases, and 8 bases separated the two germline ends. The CDR3 nucleotides read TGCAGCGTTGACTACAGAGACACCGGGGAGCTGTTTTTT. Protein product: CSVDYRDTGELFF.

This clonotype was recorded many times. CDR3: CAGYKNGAGLAKNIQYF. In DNA, the CDR3 is TGTGCCGGTTATAAAAATGGAGCGGGGCTAGCCAAAAACATTCAGTACTTC. This sequence joins TRBV14 and TRBJ2-4, with 7 bases that match TRBD2. V trimming: 11 bases; J trimming: 0 bases; junction bases outside the gene matches: 16. Germline lookup yields CDR1 SGHDN and CDR2 FVKESK. The CDR3 spans 17 residues.

This clonotype has a count of ten or more. This chain uses TRBV6-5 with TRBJ1-1; D is unresolved. The CDR3 is 14 residues long. Germline values: CDR1 MNHEY, CDR2 SVGAGI. Trimming shortened V by 5 bases and J by 1 base, and 11 bases separated the two germline ends. The CDR3 DNA follows: TGTGCCAGCAGTCGCTCCACAGCGAACACTGAAGCTTTCTTT. Translated, it gives CASSRSTANTEAFF.

At least ten counts were recorded for this clonotype. The rearrangement joins TRBV3-1 to TRBJ2-4; no clear D gene. CDR1 and CDR2 from the germline V gene are LGHDT and YNNKEL (reference sequence). This CDR3 contains 19 residues. The ends were cut back, 1 base at V and 3 bases at J, with 22 bases in the middle. The CDR3 sequence is CASSQVHTATKGSKNIQYF. The CDR3 coding sequence is TGTGCCAGCAGCCAAGTCCATACGGCTACGAAGGGTAGCAAAAACATTCAGTACTTC.

The sample holds many counts of this clonotype. This chain links TRBV29-1 with TRBJ2-4; 8 nucleotides align to TRBD1. This CDR3 comprises 12 residues. Trimming at V came to 8 bases and at J to 5 bases, leaving 5 bases not matched to a gene. CDR1 SQVTM and CDR2 ANQGSEA come from the germline V gene. CDR3 DNA sequence: TGCAGCATGCGACAGGGGCAAAACATTCAGTACTTC. It yields the protein CSMRQGQNIQYF.

This clonotype was detected many times. The chain uses TRBV9 and TRBJ2-1; the D call may be TRBD1 or TRBD2 (5 bases each). Germline-derived CDR1 and CDR2 are SGDLS and YYNGEE. The CDR3 runs 16 residues. V was trimmed by 3 bases and J by 6 bases, leaving 19 bases between them. The CDR3 spells CASSDIRDPLGNEQFF. DNA of the CDR3: TGTGCCAGCAGCGATATCCGGGACCCTCTAGGCAATGAGCAGTTCTTC. The variable domain in full, with the rest retrieved from reference TRBV9 and TRBJ2-1, is DSGVTQTPKHLITATGQRVTLRCSPRSGDLSVYWYQQSLDQGLQFLIQYYNGEERAKGNILERFSAQQFPDLHSELNLSSLELGDSALYFCASSDIRDPLGNEQFFGPGTRLTVL.